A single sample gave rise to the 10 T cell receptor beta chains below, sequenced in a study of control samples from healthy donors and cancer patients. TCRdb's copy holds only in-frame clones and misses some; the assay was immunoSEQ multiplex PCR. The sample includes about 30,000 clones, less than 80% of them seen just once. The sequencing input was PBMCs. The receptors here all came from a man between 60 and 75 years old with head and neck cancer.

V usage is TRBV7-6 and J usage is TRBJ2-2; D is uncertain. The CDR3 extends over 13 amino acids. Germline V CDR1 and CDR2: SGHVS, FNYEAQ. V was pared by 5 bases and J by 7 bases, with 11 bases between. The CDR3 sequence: CASSLGVIGELFF. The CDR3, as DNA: TGTGCCAGCAGCCTAGGAGTCATCGGGGAGCTGTTTTTT.

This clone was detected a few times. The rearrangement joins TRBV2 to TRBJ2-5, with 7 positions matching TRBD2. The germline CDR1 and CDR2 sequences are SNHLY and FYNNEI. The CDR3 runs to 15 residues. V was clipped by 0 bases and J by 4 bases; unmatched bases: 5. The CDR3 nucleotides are TGTGCCAGCAGTGAAGCGGGGGGGGTAGGAGAGACCCAGTACTTC. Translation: CASSEAGGVGETQYF.

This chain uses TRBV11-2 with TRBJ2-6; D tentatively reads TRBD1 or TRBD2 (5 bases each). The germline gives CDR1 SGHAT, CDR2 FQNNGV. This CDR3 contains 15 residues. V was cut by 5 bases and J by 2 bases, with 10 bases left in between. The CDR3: CASSPLGAGANVLTF. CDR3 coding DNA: TGTGCCAGCAGCCCCCTGGGGGCTGGGGCCAACGTCCTGACTTTC.

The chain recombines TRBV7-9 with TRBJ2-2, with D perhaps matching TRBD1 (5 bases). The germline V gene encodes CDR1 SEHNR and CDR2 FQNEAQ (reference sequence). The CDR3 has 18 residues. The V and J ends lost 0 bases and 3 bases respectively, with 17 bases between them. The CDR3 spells CASSLAGEKTVDTGELFF. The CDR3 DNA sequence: TGTGCCAGCAGCTTAGCAGGGGAAAAGACAGTGGACACCGGGGAGCTGTTTTTT.

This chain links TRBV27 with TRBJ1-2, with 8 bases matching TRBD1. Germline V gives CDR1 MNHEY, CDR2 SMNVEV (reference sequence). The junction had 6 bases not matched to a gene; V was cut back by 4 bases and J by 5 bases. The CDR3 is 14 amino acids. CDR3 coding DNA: TGTGCCAGCAGTTCACAGGGGGAGGTATATGGCTACACCTTC. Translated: CASSSQGEVYGYTF.

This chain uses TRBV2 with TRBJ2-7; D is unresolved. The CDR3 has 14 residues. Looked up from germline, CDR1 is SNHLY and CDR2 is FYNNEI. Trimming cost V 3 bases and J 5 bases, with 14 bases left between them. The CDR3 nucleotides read TGTGCCAGCAGTGAGGGAAGCGAAGTACACGAGCAGTACTTC. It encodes CASSEGSEVHEQYF. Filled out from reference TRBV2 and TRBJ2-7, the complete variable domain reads EPEVTQTPSHQVTQMGQEVILRCVPISNHLYFYWYRQILGQKVEFLVSFYNNEISEKSEIFDDQFSVERPDGSNFTLKIRSTKLEDSAMYFCASSEGSEVHEQYFGPGTRLTVT.

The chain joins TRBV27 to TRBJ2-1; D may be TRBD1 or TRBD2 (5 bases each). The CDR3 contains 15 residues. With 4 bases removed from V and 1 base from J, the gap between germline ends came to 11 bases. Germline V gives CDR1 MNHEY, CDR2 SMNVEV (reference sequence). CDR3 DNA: TGTGCCAGCAGTTCGGGGCCGGGGTCCTACAATGAGCAGTTCTTC. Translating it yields CASSSGPGSYNEQFF.

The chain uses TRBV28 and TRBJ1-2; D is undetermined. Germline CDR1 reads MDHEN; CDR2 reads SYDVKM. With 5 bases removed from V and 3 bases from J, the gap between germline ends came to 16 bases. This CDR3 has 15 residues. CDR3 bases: TGTGCCAGCAGTCCCGGACCAATTCTACACTATGGCTACACCTTC. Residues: CASSPGPILHYGYTF.

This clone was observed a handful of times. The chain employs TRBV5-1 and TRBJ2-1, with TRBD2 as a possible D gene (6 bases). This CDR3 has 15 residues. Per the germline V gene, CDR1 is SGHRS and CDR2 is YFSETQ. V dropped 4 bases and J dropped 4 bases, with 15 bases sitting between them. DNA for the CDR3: TGCGCCAGCAGCACCCGCCTGGAGGGATACAATGAGCAGTTCTTC. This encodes CASSTRLEGYNEQFF.

CDR3 region: CASSETGTGSGYTF. The CDR3 nucleotides are TGTGCCAGCAGTGAGACCGGGACAGGCTCCGGCTACACCTTC. The rearrangement links TRBV6-1 to TRBJ1-2, with 8 positions matching TRBD1. Trimming cost V 3 bases and J 8 bases; bases outside gene matches: 8. The germline V gene has CDR1 MNHNS and CDR2 SASEGT. The CDR3 is made up of 14 amino acids.